This is a list of T cell receptor beta chains from one sample in a study of blood T cells in healthy people across ages. TCRdb re-called the 5' RACE reads through MiXCR, storing one row per CDR3 protein. The sample lists about 1,600,000 distinct CDR3 sequences; around 39% were seen once. What was sequenced was blood. The receptors were gathered from a young woman in good health. Each CDR3 is given with its conserved first and last residue. The order of the fields is D gene, clone size, J gene, V gene, CDR3 DNA, CDR3 protein. A D gene is named only where the DNA matches it firmly. A clone size is listed for some rows: how often the clone was seen (once, few, many), or a class if it is expanded.

d_gene: TRBD1; abundance: .; j_gene: TRBJ1-3; v_gene: TRBV25-1; CDR3nt: TGTGCCAGCACGGGACAGGCAACCTCTGGAAACACCATATATTTT; CDR3aa: CASTGQATSGNTIYF
d_gene: .; abundance: few; j_gene: TRBJ2-3; v_gene: TRBV12-3/TRBV12-4; CDR3nt: TGTGCCACTTGGCAGGGGCGTAGCACAGATACGCAGTATTTT; CDR3aa: CATWQGRSTDTQYF
d_gene: TRBD2; abundance: once; j_gene: TRBJ2-7; v_gene: TRBV7-3; CDR3nt: TGTGCCAGCAGCTTAAATGCCCCGGGACTACTCTACAATGAGCAGTACTTC; CDR3aa: CASSLNAPGLLYNEQYF
d_gene: .; abundance: .; j_gene: TRBJ1-4; v_gene: TRBV6-1; CDR3nt: TGTGCCAGCATTGGGGCAGGACCGACGTCTAATGAAAAACTGTTTTTT; CDR3aa: CASIGAGPTSNEKLFF
d_gene: .; abundance: once; j_gene: TRBJ2-6; v_gene: TRBV24-1; CDR3nt: TGTGCCACCAGTGATTCAAACGCCAGCGTCCTGACTTTC; CDR3aa: CATSDSNASVLTF
d_gene: .; abundance: .; j_gene: TRBJ2-7; v_gene: TRBV11-1; CDR3nt: TGTGCCAGCAGCTTCCGTGATGGGGCCCTCGAGCAGTACTTC; CDR3aa: CASSFRDGALEQYF
d_gene: TRBD1; abundance: .; j_gene: TRBJ2-7; v_gene: TRBV20-1; CDR3nt: TGCAGTGCTAGGGACACGGACAGGGCCTACGAGCAGTACTTC; CDR3aa: CSARDTDRAYEQYF
d_gene: .; abundance: few; j_gene: TRBJ1-2; v_gene: TRBV5-1; CDR3nt: TGCGCCAGCAGCTCTAATTGGGCTGTCGGCAGGGAGTCTGGTGGCTACACCTTC; CDR3aa: CASSSNWAVGRESGGYTF
d_gene: .; abundance: few; j_gene: TRBJ2-3; v_gene: TRBV20-1; CDR3nt: TGCAGTGCCCCGGTGGCGGACACTAGCACAGATACGCAGTATTTT; CDR3aa: CSAPVADTSTDTQYF
d_gene: .; abundance: many; j_gene: TRBJ2-5; v_gene: TRBV5-1; CDR3nt: TGCGCCAGCAGCTGGAGCTCGATACAAGAGACCCAGTACTTC; CDR3aa: CASSWSSIQETQYF
d_gene: .; abundance: .; j_gene: TRBJ2-7; v_gene: TRBV20-1; CDR3nt: TGCAGTGCAAACATTGGGGCCGCCTACGAGCAGTACTTC; CDR3aa: CSANIGAAYEQYF
d_gene: .; abundance: few; j_gene: TRBJ2-5; v_gene: TRBV6-1; CDR3nt: TGTGCCAGCAGTGAGTCGAGAGCAGCCGAGACCCAGTACTTC; CDR3aa: CASSESRAAETQYF
d_gene: .; abundance: .; j_gene: TRBJ1-2; v_gene: TRBV6-5; CDR3nt: TGTGCCAGCAGTTACTCAGGGGGTGTCTACACCTTC; CDR3aa: CASSYSGGVYTF
d_gene: TRBD1; abundance: few; j_gene: TRBJ1-6; v_gene: TRBV20-1; CDR3nt: TGCAGTGCTAGGCGGGACAGTAATTCACCCCTCCACTTT; CDR3aa: CSARRDSNSPLHF
d_gene: .; abundance: few; j_gene: TRBJ1-5; v_gene: TRBV20-1; CDR3nt: TGCAGTGCTAGACTCAAGAGGGCAGACAATCAGCCCCAGCATTTT; CDR3aa: CSARLKRADNQPQHF
d_gene: .; abundance: .; j_gene: TRBJ2-7; v_gene: TRBV30; CDR3nt: TGTGCCTGGAGTGTAGGTGTTTACGAGCAGTACTTC; CDR3aa: CAWSVGVYEQYF
d_gene: .; abundance: .; j_gene: TRBJ2-2; v_gene: TRBV11-2; CDR3nt: TGTGCCACCTGGAGTGGGGGTGGCACCGGGGAGCTGTTTTTT; CDR3aa: CATWSGGGTGELFF
d_gene: TRBD1; abundance: few; j_gene: TRBJ2-1; v_gene: TRBV2; CDR3nt: TGTGCCAGCAGTGAAGATAAGGGACAGCACAATGAGCAGTTCTTC; CDR3aa: CASSEDKGQHNEQFF
d_gene: TRBD2; abundance: .; j_gene: TRBJ2-3; v_gene: TRBV12-3/TRBV12-4; CDR3nt: TGTGCCAGCAAATGGCGGGAGGGCCAACTTGATACGCAGTATTTT; CDR3aa: CASKWREGQLDTQYF
d_gene: TRBD2; abundance: few; j_gene: TRBJ2-1; v_gene: TRBV10-3; CDR3nt: TGTGCCATCAGTGATGCTAGCGGACTCTACAATGAGCAGTTCTTC; CDR3aa: CAISDASGLYNEQFF
d_gene: .; abundance: few; j_gene: TRBJ1-1; v_gene: TRBV20-1; CDR3nt: TGCAGTGCTCCTAGCAAAGGGGGTCGGACTGAAGCTTTCTTT; CDR3aa: CSAPSKGGRTEAFF
d_gene: .; abundance: .; j_gene: TRBJ2-5; v_gene: TRBV14; CDR3nt: TGTGCCAGCAGCCAAGATGCAAGAAAACAAGAGACCCAGTACTTC; CDR3aa: CASSQDARKQETQYF
d_gene: TRBD2; abundance: .; j_gene: TRBJ2-7; v_gene: TRBV7-9; CDR3nt: TGTTCCAGCGGCTTAGCGGGTAGGGATATCTACGAGCAGTACTTC; CDR3aa: CSSGLAGRDIYEQYF
d_gene: TRBD2; abundance: few; j_gene: TRBJ2-5; v_gene: TRBV10-3; CDR3nt: TGTGCCATCAGTGGAACTAGCGGGGGCGGGACCCAGTACTTC; CDR3aa: CAISGTSGGGTQYF
d_gene: TRBD1; abundance: .; j_gene: TRBJ1-2; v_gene: TRBV6-1; CDR3nt: TGTGCCAGCAGGGGATCGACAGGGGGTAGTGGCTACACCTTC; CDR3aa: CASRGSTGGSGYTF
d_gene: .; abundance: few; j_gene: TRBJ1-2; v_gene: TRBV4-2; CDR3nt: TGTGCCAGCAGCCAAGATCAGGGCTTCTATGGCTACACCTTC; CDR3aa: CASSQDQGFYGYTF
d_gene: .; abundance: .; j_gene: TRBJ1-5; v_gene: TRBV6-6; CDR3nt: TGTGCCAGCAGTGGAAAAGCTAATCAGCCCCAGCATTTT; CDR3aa: CASSGKANQPQHF
d_gene: .; abundance: .; j_gene: TRBJ1-2; v_gene: TRBV20-1; CDR3nt: TGCAGTGCTAGAGATACTAAGAGCTACACCTTC; CDR3aa: CSARDTKSYTF
d_gene: TRBD1; abundance: few; j_gene: TRBJ2-7; v_gene: TRBV28; CDR3nt: TGTGCCAGCAGTACAGGGGGCATGTACGGCGAGCAGTACTTC; CDR3aa: CASSTGGMYGEQYF
d_gene: TRBD2; abundance: .; j_gene: TRBJ2-7; v_gene: TRBV7-8; CDR3nt: TGTGCCAGCAGCCCGCGGACTAGCGGGAGACTCTACGAGCAGTACTTC; CDR3aa: CASSPRTSGRLYEQYF
d_gene: .; abundance: few; j_gene: TRBJ2-2; v_gene: TRBV11-1; CDR3nt: TGTGCCAGCAGCTTCCAAATGGGGGAGCTGTTTTTT; CDR3aa: CASSFQMGELFF
d_gene: TRBD1; abundance: .; j_gene: TRBJ1-2; v_gene: TRBV29-1; CDR3nt: TGCAGCGTTGGGACAGGGGGTTTTGGCTACACCTTC; CDR3aa: CSVGTGGFGYTF
d_gene: TRBD2; abundance: .; j_gene: TRBJ2-1; v_gene: TRBV20-1; CDR3nt: TGCCGTGCTTCCCCGGGACTAGGCCTCGAGGAGCAGTTCTTC; CDR3aa: CRASPGLGLEEQFF
d_gene: .; abundance: .; j_gene: TRBJ2-5; v_gene: TRBV5-1; CDR3nt: TGCGCCAGCAGCGGTAGTGGTACCCCGACGGAGACCCAGTACTTC; CDR3aa: CASSGSGTPTETQYF
d_gene: .; abundance: .; j_gene: TRBJ1-1; v_gene: TRBV6-8; CDR3nt: TGTGCCAGCAGTTTCGTGTGGGTCAAGGCTGAAGCTTTCTTT; CDR3aa: CASSFVWVKAEAFF
d_gene: .; abundance: .; j_gene: TRBJ2-3; v_gene: TRBV27; CDR3nt: TGTGCCAGCAGTTTAATCGGTATCACAGATACGCAGTATTTT; CDR3aa: CASSLIGITDTQYF
d_gene: .; abundance: .; j_gene: TRBJ2-5; v_gene: TRBV3-1; CDR3nt: TGTGCCAGCAGCCAAGGGGGGGGCTGGGAGACCCAGTACTTC; CDR3aa: CASSQGGGWETQYF
d_gene: TRBD2; abundance: .; j_gene: TRBJ2-2; v_gene: TRBV2; CDR3nt: TGTGCCAGCAGACGGACTAGCGGGATTACGGGGGAGCTGTTTTTT; CDR3aa: CASRRTSGITGELFF
d_gene: .; abundance: .; j_gene: TRBJ2-1; v_gene: TRBV10-3; CDR3nt: TGTGCCATCAGTCGCCTCCCCCTCGGTAGCGGCCAAGGGGTTGGTGAGCAGTTCTTC; CDR3aa: CAISRLPLGSGQGVGEQFF
d_gene: TRBD1; abundance: few; j_gene: TRBJ2-1; v_gene: TRBV9; CDR3nt: TGTGCCAGCAGCGGACCCGGGACAGGTGTCATCAATGAGCAGTTCTTC; CDR3aa: CASSGPGTGVINEQFF
d_gene: .; abundance: .; j_gene: TRBJ2-3; v_gene: TRBV12-3/TRBV12-4; CDR3nt: TGTGCCAGCATTCGCACAGGGATGGGACGGGAGACGCAGTATTTT; CDR3aa: CASIRTGMGRETQYF
d_gene: TRBD2; abundance: .; j_gene: TRBJ2-7; v_gene: TRBV28; CDR3nt: TGTGCCGTCCGGACTAGCGGACCCCCTTACGAGCAGTACTTC; CDR3aa: CAVRTSGPPYEQYF
d_gene: .; abundance: .; j_gene: TRBJ2-1; v_gene: TRBV12-3/TRBV12-4; CDR3nt: TGTGCCAGCAGGTCTTATGAGAGCTCCTACAATGAGCAGTTCTTC; CDR3aa: CASRSYESSYNEQFF
d_gene: .; abundance: .; j_gene: TRBJ2-1; v_gene: TRBV18; CDR3nt: TGTGCCAGCTCACCCCAGAATAGCGTTAATGAGCAGTTCTTC; CDR3aa: CASSPQNSVNEQFF
d_gene: .; abundance: many; j_gene: TRBJ2-3; v_gene: TRBV12-3/TRBV12-4; CDR3nt: TGTGCCAGCTCGTGGGCCGCGCGAAGCACAGATACGCAGTATTTT; CDR3aa: CASSWAARSTDTQYF
d_gene: .; abundance: .; j_gene: TRBJ2-5; v_gene: TRBV20-1; CDR3nt: TGCAGTGCTAGAGATCCGGAGGCAGGGGGGCAAGGAGAGACCCAGTACTTC; CDR3aa: CSARDPEAGGQGETQYF
d_gene: .; abundance: few; j_gene: TRBJ1-6; v_gene: TRBV9; CDR3nt: TGTGCCAGCAGCGGACCCTCGGACGGAGGAGTTCATTCACCCCTCCACTTT; CDR3aa: CASSGPSDGGVHSPLHF
d_gene: .; abundance: .; j_gene: TRBJ2-7; v_gene: TRBV20-1; CDR3nt: TGCAGTGCTAGCGACTACGAGCAGTACTTC; CDR3aa: CSASDYEQYF